The entry below describes one TCR beta chain. The CDR3 loop spans 18 amino acids. Germline V gives CDR1 LNHDA, CDR2 SQIVND (reference sequence). V lost 4 bases to trimming and J lost 0 bases; unmatched junction nucleotides: 6. This specimen belongs to a study of blood T cell repertoires in COVID-19. Study-wide context: Samples came from the United States, Italy and Spain, spanning acute and convalescent COVID-19.

Authors' methods: Reference gene primer amplification in the assay estimated nucleated cell counts. Generated by immunoSEQ multiplex PCR, the TCRdb table keeps only in-frame clones and is missing some. Clone size and V and J calls were adopted from that table, with D and trimming inferred from the DNA. In the table there are over 100,000 clones, more than 70% of which are singletons. The sequenced material came from peripheral blood. The TCR originated in a middle-aged man with acute or convalescent COVID-19. The chain is built from TRBV19 and TRBJ2-1; TRBD2 matches at 13 bases. CDR3 amino acids: CASSRGLAGSSSYNEQFF. Written as DNA, the CDR3 is TGTGCCAGTAGTAGGGGACTAGCGGGGTCCAGCTCCTACAATGAGCAGTTCTTC.